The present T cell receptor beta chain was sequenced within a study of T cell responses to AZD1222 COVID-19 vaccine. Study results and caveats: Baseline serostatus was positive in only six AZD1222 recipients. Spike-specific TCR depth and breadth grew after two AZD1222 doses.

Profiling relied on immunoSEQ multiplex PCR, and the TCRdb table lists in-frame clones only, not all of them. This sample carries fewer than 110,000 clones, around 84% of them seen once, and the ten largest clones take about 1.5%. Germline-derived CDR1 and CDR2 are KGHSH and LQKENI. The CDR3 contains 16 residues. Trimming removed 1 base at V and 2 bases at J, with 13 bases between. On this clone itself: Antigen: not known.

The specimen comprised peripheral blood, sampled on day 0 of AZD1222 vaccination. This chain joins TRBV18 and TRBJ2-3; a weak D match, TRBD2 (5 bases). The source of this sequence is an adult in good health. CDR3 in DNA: TGTGCCAGCTCACCACGGGGAGCGCTCAACACAGATACGCAGTATTTT. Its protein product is CASSPRGALNTDTQYF.